Detailed here is one TCR beta chain. What it binds is unknown. With 60 Vbeta and 13 Jbeta primers, the PCR was carried out. This table comes from immunoSEQ multiplex PCR, and its TCRdb copy is limited to in-frame clones, with some not included. Among over 150,000 clones listed, about 85% were seen once. At the time of sampling, donors were nominally healthy, though unrecorded immune exposures were likely. These data come from a study of cytomegalovirus exposure and HLA in healthy donors. Overall study context: Earlier sequencing of approximately 180 million T cells yielded 100 million to 120 million unique TCR beta sequences. Findings of the study overall: For most TCR beta V segments, an earlier analysis put the productive rate at about 90% or about 30% of the time. Cytomegalovirus association was listed for roughly 160 TCR beta chains.

The germline CDR1 and CDR2 sequences are SGHRS and YFSETQ. The CDR3 is made up of 18 amino acids. J lost 5 bases, V lost 0 bases, and 11 bases had no gene match. The sequenced sample consisted of PBMCs. This TCR was recovered from a man aged 25 to 40 in good health and CMV-seropositive. The chain uses TRBV5-1 and TRBJ2-1; TRBD2 matches at 10 bases. The CDR3 here is CASSLAGGAGGSNNEQFF. DNA for the CDR3: TGCGCCAGCAGCTTGGCCGGTGGAGCGGGAGGGAGCAACAATGAGCAGTTCTTC. The complete variable domain, with remaining parts taken from reference TRBV5-1 and TRBJ2-1, reads KAGVTQTPRYLIKTRGQQVTLSCSPISGHRSVSWYQQTPGQGLQFLFEYFSETQRNKGNFPGRFSGRQFSNSRSEMNVSTLELGDSALYLCASSLAGGAGGSNNEQFFGPGTRLTVL.